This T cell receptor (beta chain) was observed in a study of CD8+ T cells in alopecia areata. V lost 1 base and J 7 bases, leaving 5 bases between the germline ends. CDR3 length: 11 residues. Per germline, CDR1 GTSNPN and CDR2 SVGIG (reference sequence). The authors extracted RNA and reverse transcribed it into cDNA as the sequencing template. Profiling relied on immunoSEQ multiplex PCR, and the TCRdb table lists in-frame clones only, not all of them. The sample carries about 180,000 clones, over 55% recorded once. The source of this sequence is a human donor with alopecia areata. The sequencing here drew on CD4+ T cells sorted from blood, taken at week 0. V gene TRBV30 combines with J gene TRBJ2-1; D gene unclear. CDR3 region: CAWSEENEQFF. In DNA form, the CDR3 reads TGTGCCTGGAGTGAAGAGAATGAGCAGTTCTTC.